This T cell receptor (beta chain) was obtained from a study of response to subunit inactivated influenza vaccine. TCRdb ran MiXCR on the RT-PCR reads and lists one entry per CDR3 protein. The table shows about 780,000 distinct CDR3 sequences, with roughly 18% occurring only once. Study findings and constraints: With each seasonal influenza vaccination, the authors suggested, few new T cells are recruited.

In its sample, this clonotype was seen a few times. Its antigen is currently unknown. CDR1 and CDR2 from the germline V gene are MDHEN and SYDVKM. V was clipped by 7 bases and J by 4 bases; unmatched bases: 7. This CDR3 is 14 amino acids long. The sequences come from PBMCs from blood, collected about 5 days after vaccination. The chain uses TRBV28 and TRBJ2-1, with 7 bases that match TRBD1. This sequence was found in a man over 45 who received an inactivated influenza vaccine. The DNA for the CDR3 is TGTGCCAGCACTTCGACAGGGACGTACAATGAGCAGTTCTTC. This sequence encodes CASTSTGTYNEQFF.